This TCR beta chain was recovered during a study of breast tumors, draining lymph nodes, adjacent tissues. TCRdb redid the calling of the multiplex PCR reads with MiXCR, one entry per CDR3 protein. This repertoire shows 150,000 to 200,000 distinct CDR3 sequences, around a third found once; its top ten account for around 4%. Comment on this clonotype: The antigen is not known.

Breast cancer patients provided tissue from their axillary draining lymph nodes. Study results and limitations: Compared with lymph nodes, tumors were less diverse; compared with nontumor tissue, more.

Trimming removed 6 bases at V and 5 bases at J, with 16 bases between. CDR3 length: 14 amino acids. Germline-derived CDR1 and CDR2 are DFQATT and SNEGSKA (reference sequence). The clonotype was recovered from a female donor with breast cancer. Some clones in this sample may be carry-over from other donors' samples. This chain links TRBV20-1 with TRBJ1-4; D is possibly TRBD1 (5 bases). The material sequenced was axillary lymph node tissue. The CDR3 here is CSAPLGVSNEKLFF. The CDR3 DNA reads as TGCAGTGCCCCGTTAGGGGTCTCAAATGAAAAACTGTTTTTT.